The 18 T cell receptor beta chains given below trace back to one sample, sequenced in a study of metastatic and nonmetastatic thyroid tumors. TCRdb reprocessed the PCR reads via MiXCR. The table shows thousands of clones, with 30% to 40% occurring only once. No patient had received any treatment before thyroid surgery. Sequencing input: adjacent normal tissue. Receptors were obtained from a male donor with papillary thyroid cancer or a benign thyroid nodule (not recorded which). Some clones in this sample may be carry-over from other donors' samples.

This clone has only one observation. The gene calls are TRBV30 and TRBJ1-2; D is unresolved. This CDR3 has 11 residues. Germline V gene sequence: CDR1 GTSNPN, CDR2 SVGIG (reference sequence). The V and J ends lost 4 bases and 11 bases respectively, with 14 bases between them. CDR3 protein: CAWNIPRSYTF. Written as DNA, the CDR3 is TGTGCCTGGAATATTCCAAGGTCGTACACCTTC.

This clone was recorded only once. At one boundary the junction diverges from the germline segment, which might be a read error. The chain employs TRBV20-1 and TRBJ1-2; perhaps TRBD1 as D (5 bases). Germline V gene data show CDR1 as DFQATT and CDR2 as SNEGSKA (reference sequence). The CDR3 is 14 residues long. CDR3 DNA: TGCAGTGCTAGAGATGAGGGGAGCAACTATGGCTACAACTTC. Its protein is CSARDEGSNYGYNF.

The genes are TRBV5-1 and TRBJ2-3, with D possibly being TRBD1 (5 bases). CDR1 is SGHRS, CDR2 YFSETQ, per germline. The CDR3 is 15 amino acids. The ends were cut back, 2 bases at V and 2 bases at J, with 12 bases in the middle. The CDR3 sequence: CASSFQGEITDTQYF. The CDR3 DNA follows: TGCGCCAGCAGCTTTCAGGGTGAAATCACAGATACGCAGTATTTT.

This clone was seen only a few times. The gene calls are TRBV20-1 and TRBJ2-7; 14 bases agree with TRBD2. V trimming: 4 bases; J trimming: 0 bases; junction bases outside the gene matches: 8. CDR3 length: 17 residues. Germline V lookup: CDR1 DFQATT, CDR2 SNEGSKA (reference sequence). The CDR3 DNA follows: TGCAGTGCTAAGGGACTAGCGGGAGTCTATTCCTCCTACGAGCAGTACTTC. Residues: CSAKGLAGVYSSYEQYF.

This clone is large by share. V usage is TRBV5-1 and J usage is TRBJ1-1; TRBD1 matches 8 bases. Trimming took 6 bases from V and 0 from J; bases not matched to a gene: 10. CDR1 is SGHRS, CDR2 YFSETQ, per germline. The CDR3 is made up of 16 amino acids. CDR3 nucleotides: TGCGCCAGCACCCACGCGGGACAGGACATGAACACTGAAGCTTTCTTT. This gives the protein CASTHAGQDMNTEAFF.

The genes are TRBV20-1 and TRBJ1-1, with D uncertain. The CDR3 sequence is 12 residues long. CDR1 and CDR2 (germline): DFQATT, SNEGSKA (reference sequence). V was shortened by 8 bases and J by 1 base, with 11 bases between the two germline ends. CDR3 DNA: TGCAGTTCCCCCCCCCGGAACACTGAAGCTTTCTTT. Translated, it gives CSSPPRNTEAFF.

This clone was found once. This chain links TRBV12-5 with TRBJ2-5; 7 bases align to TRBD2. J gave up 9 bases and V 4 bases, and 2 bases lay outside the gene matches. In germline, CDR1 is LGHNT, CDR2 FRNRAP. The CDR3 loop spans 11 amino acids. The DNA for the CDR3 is TGTGCTAGTGGTTCCGGGGGGTCCCAGTACTTC. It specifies CASGSGGSQYF.

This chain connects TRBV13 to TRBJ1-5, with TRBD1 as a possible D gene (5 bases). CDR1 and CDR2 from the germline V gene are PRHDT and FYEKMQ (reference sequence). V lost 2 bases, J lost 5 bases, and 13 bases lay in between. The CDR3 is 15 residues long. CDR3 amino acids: CASSLRGFGDQPQHF. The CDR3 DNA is TGTGCCAGCAGCTTAAGGGGTTTCGGGGATCAGCCCCAGCATTTT.

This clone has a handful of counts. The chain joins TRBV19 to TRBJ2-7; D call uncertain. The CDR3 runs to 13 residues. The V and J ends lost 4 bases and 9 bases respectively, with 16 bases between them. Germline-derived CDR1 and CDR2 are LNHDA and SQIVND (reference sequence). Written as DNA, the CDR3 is TGTGCCAGTAGTAATAGTGGGTCTGCACGGCAGTACTTC. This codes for CASSNSGSARQYF.

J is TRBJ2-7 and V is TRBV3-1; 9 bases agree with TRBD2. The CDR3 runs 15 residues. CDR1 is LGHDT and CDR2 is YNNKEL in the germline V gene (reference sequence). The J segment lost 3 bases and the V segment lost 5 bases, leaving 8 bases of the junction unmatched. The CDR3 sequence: CASSVEASGVYEQYF. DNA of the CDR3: TGTGCCAGCAGCGTAGAGGCTAGCGGGGTCTACGAGCAGTACTTC.

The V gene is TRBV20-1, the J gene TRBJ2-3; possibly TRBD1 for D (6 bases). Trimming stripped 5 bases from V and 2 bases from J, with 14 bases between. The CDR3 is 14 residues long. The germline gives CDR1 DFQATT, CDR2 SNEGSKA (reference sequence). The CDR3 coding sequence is TGCAGTGCTCCCTTGCAGGGGATCACAGATACGCAGTATTTT. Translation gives CSAPLQGITDTQYF.

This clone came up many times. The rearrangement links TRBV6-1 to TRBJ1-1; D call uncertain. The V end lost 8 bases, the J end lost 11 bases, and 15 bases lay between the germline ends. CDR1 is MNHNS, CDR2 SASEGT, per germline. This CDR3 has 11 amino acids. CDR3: CASLFGIAAFF. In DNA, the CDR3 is TGTGCCAGCCTATTTGGGATTGCGGCTTTCTTT.

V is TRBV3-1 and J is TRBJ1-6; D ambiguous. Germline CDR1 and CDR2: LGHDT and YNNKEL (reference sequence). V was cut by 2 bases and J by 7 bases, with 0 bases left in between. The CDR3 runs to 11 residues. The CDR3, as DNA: TGTGCCAGCAGCCAAAATTCACCCCTCCACTTT. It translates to CASSQNSPLHF.

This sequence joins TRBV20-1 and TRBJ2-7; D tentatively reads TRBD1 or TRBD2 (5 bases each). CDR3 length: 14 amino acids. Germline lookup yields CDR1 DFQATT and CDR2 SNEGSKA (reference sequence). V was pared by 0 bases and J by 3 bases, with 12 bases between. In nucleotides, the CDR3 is TGCAGTGCTAGAGATCCGACAGACTACTACGAGCAGTACTTC. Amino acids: CSARDPTDYYEQYF.

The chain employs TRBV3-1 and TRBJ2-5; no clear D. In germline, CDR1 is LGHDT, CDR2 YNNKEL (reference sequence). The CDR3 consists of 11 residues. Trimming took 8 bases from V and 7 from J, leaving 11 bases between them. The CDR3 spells CASGPPGTQYF. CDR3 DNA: TGTGCCAGCGGCCCCCCTGGGACCCAGTACTTC.

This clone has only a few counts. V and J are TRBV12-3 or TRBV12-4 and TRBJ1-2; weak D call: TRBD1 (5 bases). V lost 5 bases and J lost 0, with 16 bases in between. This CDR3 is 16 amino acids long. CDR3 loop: CASSELGLGSNYGYTF. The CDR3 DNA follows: TGTGCCAGCAGTGAATTGGGGCTGGGGTCTAACTATGGCTACACCTTC.

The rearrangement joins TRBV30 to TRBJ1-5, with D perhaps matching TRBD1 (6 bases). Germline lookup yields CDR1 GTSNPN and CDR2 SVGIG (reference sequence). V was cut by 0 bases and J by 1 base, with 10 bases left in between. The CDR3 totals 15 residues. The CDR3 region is CAWSVSGASNQPQHF. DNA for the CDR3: TGTGCCTGGAGTGTATCAGGGGCGAGCAATCAGCCCCAGCATTTT.

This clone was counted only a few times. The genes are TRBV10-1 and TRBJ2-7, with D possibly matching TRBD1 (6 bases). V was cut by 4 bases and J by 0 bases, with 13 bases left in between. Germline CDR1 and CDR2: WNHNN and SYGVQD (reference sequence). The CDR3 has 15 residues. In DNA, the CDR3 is TGCGCCAGCAGTGGGACCGGGACAAGCTCCTACGAGCAGTACTTC. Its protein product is CASSGTGTSSYEQYF.